This TCR beta chain is from a study of blood T cell repertoires in COVID-19. Background on the study: T cells, B-cell-depleted T cells, or PBMCs provided the cDNA or gDNA that served as material.

Measured with immunoSEQ multiplex PCR; TCRdb has only the in-frame clones, and not every one. Seen here are about 250,000 clones, about 88% observed once, and the top ten hold 3%. The germline V gene encodes CDR1 SGHTA and CDR2 FQGNSA. Losses at the gene ends were 1 base for V and 5 bases for J; bases not matched to a gene: 12. The CDR3 spans 17 residues. Recovered participants had two consecutive negative NP/OP PCR tests, healthcare professional clearance, or symptom resolution. The sample consisted of PBMCs or T cells enriched from blood (not recorded which). J is TRBJ2-7 and V is TRBV7-2; TRBD1 aligns across 9 bases. The origin of this receptor is a woman in her fifties or sixties who had recovered from COVID-19. The CDR3: CASSLGLSGQGINEQYF. The CDR3 nucleotides read TGTGCCAGCAGCTTAGGTTTGTCGGGACAGGGTATTAACGAGCAGTACTTC. Based on the CDR3 plus reference TRBV7-2 and TRBJ2-7, the full variable domain is GAGVSQSPSNKVTEKGKDVELRCDPISGHTALYWYRQSLGQGLEFLIYFQGNSAPDKSGLPSDRFSAERTGGSVSTLTIQRTQQEDSAVYLCASSLGLSGQGINEQYFGPGTRLTVT.